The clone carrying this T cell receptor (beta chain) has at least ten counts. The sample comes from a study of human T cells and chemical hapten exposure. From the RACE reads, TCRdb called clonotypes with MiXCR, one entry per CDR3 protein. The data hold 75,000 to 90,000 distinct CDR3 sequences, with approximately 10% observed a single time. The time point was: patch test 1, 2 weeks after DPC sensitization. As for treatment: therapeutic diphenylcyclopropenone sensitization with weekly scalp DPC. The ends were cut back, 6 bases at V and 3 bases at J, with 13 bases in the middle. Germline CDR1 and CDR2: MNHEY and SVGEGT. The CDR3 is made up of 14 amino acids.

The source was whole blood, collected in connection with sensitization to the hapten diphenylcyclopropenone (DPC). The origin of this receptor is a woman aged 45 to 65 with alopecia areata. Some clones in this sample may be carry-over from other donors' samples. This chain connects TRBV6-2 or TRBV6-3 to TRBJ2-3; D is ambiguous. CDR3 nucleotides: TGTGCCAGCAGCCTACCCCAGGAAACAGATACGCAGTATTTT. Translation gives CASSLPQETDTQYF.